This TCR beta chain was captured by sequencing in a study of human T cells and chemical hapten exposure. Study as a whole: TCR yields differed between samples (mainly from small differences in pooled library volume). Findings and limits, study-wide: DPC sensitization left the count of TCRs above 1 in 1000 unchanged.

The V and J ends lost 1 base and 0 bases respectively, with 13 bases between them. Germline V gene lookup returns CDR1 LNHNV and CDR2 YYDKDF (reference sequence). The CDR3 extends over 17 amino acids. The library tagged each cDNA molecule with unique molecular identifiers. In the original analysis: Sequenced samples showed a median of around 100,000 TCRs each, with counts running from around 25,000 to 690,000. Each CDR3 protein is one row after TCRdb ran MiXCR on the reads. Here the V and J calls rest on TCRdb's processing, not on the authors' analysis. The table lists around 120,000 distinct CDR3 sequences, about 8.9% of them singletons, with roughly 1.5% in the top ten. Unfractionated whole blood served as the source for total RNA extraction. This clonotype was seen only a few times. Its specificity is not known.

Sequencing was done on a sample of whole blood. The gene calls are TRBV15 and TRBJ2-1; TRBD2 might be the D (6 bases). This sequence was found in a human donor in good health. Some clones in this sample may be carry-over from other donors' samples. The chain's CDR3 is CATSRGSTGSSYNEQFF. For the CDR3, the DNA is TGTGCCACCAGCAGAGGGTCTACCGGGAGCTCCTACAATGAGCAGTTCTTC. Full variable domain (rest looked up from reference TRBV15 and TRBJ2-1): DAMVIQNPRYQVTQFGKPVTLSCSQTLNHNVMYWYQQKSSQAPKLLFHYYDKDFNNEADTPDNFQSRRPNTSFCFLDIRSPGLGDTAMYLCATSRGSTGSSYNEQFFGPGTRLTVL.